This T cell receptor (beta chain) was retrieved from a study of blood T cell repertoires in COVID-19. Background on the study: Acute and convalescent COVID-19 samples came from the United States, Italy and Spain. The cDNA or gDNA used as material had been derived from T cells, B-cell-depleted T cells, or PBMCs.

Original methodology: From reference gene primer amplification, estimates of nucleated cell counts were derived. The method was immunoSEQ multiplex PCR; TCRdb's version includes in-frame clones alone and lacks a portion of them. V, J and clone size derive from that table, while D and trimming were established from the DNA sequence. The sample lists tens of thousands of clones, roughly 90% seen once, with around 3.7% in the top ten. CDR3 length: 16 amino acids. V lost 2 bases to trimming and J lost 5 bases, with 15 bases between them. CDR1 and CDR2 (germline): MNHEY, SVGAGI. Source material: peripheral blood. The chain is built from TRBV6-5 and TRBJ1-4; a possible D gene is TRBD1 (6 bases). The sequence derives from a human donor in a cohort sampled during active COVID-19. The CDR3 protein is CASSYTGRGGNEKLFF. The CDR3 nucleotides are TGTGCCAGCAGTTACACAGGCAGGGGTGGAAATGAAAAACTGTTTTTT.